These 21 T cell receptor beta chains originate from one sample sequenced in a study of breast tumors, draining lymph nodes, adjacent tissues. Via MiXCR, TCRdb re-called the multiplex PCR reads, giving one row per CDR3 protein. In the table there are hundreds of thousands of distinct CDR3 sequences, about 30% of which are singletons. Breast cancer patients provided tissue from their axillary draining lymph nodes. The sequencing input was axillary lymph node tissue. All receptors come from a female donor with breast cancer. Some clones in this sample may be carry-over from other donors' samples.

This clonotype came up many times. The gene calls are TRBV20-1 and TRBJ2-7, with TRBD2 matching over 11 bases. The junction had 6 bases not matched to a gene; V was cut back by 4 bases and J by 4 bases. Germline CDR1 is DFQATT and CDR2 is SNEGSKA (reference sequence). The length of the CDR3 is 14 residues. CDR3 sequence (DNA): TGCAGTGCTATGCGAAGGACTAGCGGGTACGAGCAGTACTTC. Its protein is CSAMRRTSGYEQYF.

V and J are TRBV7-2 and TRBJ2-3, with 12 bases that match TRBD2. With V trimmed by 8 bases and J by 10 bases, 22 bases remained unmatched. The CDR3 totals 18 residues. Germline CDR1 reads SGHTA; CDR2 reads FQGNSA. Here the CDR3 reads CASEGRLAGVTSTHAQYF. The CDR3 nucleotides are TGTGCCAGCGAAGGAAGACTAGCGGGAGTTACTAGCACACATGCGCAGTATTTT.

This sequence joins TRBV18 and TRBJ2-7; 10 bases align to TRBD2. After removal of 3 bases from V and 0 bases from J, the junction contained 2 bases not matched to a gene. CDR3 size: 15 residues. The germline CDR1 and CDR2 sequences are KGHSH and LQKENI. CDR3 loop: CASSPTSGDSYEQYF. The DNA for the CDR3 is TGTGCCAGCTCACCTACTAGCGGGGACTCCTACGAGCAGTACTTC.

This clonotype was detected ten times or more. The chain carries TRBV20-1 and TRBJ1-3; D may be TRBD1 (5 bases). CDR1 is DFQATT and CDR2 is SNEGSKA in the germline V gene (reference sequence). This CDR3 contains 14 residues. The ends were cut back, 5 bases at V and 0 bases at J, with 11 bases in the middle. The CDR3 protein is CSAGDSDSGNTIYF. CDR3 nucleotides: TGCAGTGCTGGCGACAGCGACTCTGGAAACACCATATATTTT.

In its sample, this clonotype was seen many times. The chain links TRBV7-6 to TRBJ2-5, with TRBD2 identical over 13 bases. Germline CDR1 is SGHVS and CDR2 is FNYEAQ. The CDR3 totals 16 residues. V lost 2 bases to trimming and J lost 5 bases; unmatched junction nucleotides: 5. This CDR3 reads CASSLRTSGSTETQYF. The CDR3 region has the DNA TGTGCCAGCAGCTTACGGACTAGCGGGAGTACCGAGACCCAGTACTTC.

This clonotype was counted ten times or more. The V call is TRBV5-1, the J call TRBJ2-5; 8 bases agree with TRBD1. V was pared by 1 base and J by 4 bases, with 6 bases of the junction left unmatched. CDR3 size: 15 residues. Germline-derived CDR1 and CDR2 are SGHRS and YFSETQ. CDR3 amino acids: CASSLPTGEAETQYF. CDR3 coding DNA: TGCGCCAGCAGCTTGCCGACAGGGGAGGCAGAGACCCAGTACTTC. The variable domain in full, with the rest retrieved from reference TRBV5-1 and TRBJ2-5, is KAGVTQTPRYLIKTRGQQVTLSCSPISGHRSVSWYQQTPGQGLQFLFEYFSETQRNKGNFPGRFSGRQFSNSRSEMNVSTLELGDSALYLCASSLPTGEAETQYFGPGTRLLVL.

This clonotype came up a few times. A read error may explain this, as a much larger clone is one base away. The chain carries TRBV20-1 and TRBJ1-2, with 8 bases that match TRBD1. With 5 bases clipped from V and 4 bases from J, the junction kept 6 bases outside the gene matches. The CDR3 extends over 13 amino acids. Germline CDR1 and CDR2: DFQATT and SNEGSKA (reference sequence). The CDR3 DNA follows: TGCAGTGCTGCGGGCAGGGGGCTCTATGGCTACACCTTC. It is translated as CSAAGRGLYGYTF.

Many counts were recorded for this clonotype. The J gene is TRBJ2-7, the V gene TRBV28; D tentatively reads TRBD1 or TRBD2 (5 bases each). V was clipped by 5 bases and J by 0 bases, with 14 bases between them. The CDR3 covers 15 residues. Germline CDR1 and CDR2: MDHEN and SYDVKM. The CDR3 sequence is CASSPTGTASYEQYF. The CDR3 nucleotides are TGTGCCAGCAGTCCTACCGGGACCGCCTCCTACGAGCAGTACTTC.

This rearrangement joins TRBV20-1 to TRBJ1-4, with TRBD1 matching 7 bases. The V and J ends lost 8 bases and 7 bases, in that order; junction bases with no gene match: 4. Per the germline V gene, CDR1 is DFQATT and CDR2 is SNEGSKA (reference sequence). This CDR3 region has 11 residues. The chain's CDR3 is CSIRQGEKLFF. The CDR3 nucleotides are TGCAGTATACGACAGGGTGAAAAACTGTTTTTT.

This clonotype was recorded at least ten times. The chain uses TRBV6-6 and TRBJ2-3; a weak D match, TRBD2 (6 bases). Germline lookup yields CDR1 MNHNY and CDR2 SVGAGI (reference sequence). CDR3 length equals 17 residues. The V gene lost 0 bases and the J gene lost 3 bases, with 16 bases spanning the gap. The CDR3: CASSYSLITGSTDTQYF. The CDR3, as DNA: TGTGCCAGCAGTTACTCTTTGATTACCGGGAGTACAGATACGCAGTATTTT.

In this sample, this clonotype turned up many times. CDR3 bases: TGCAGTGCTAGCGAGGACTACCCCTACGAGCAGTACTTC. Amino acid sequence: CSASEDYPYEQYF. The chain combines TRBV20-1 with TRBJ2-7, with D perhaps TRBD2 (6 bases). The V and J ends lost 3 bases and 2 bases respectively, with 11 bases between them. The CDR3 has 13 amino acids. In germline, CDR1 is DFQATT, CDR2 SNEGSKA (reference sequence).

This clonotype was counted ten times or more. The CDR3 sequence is CASSQDGGETQPQHF. DNA of the CDR3: TGTGCCAGCAGCCAAGATGGGGGGGAAACTCAGCCCCAGCATTTT. This chain connects TRBV4-2 to TRBJ1-5, with a weak D call TRBD1 (5 bases). CDR3 length: 15 amino acids. Germline loops: CDR1 LGHNA, CDR2 YNFKEQ. V was trimmed by 0 bases and J by 6 bases, leaving 12 bases between them.

The table lists this clonotype with a few counts. This sequence joins TRBV11-2 and TRBJ1-1; D is unclear. Germline-derived CDR1 and CDR2 are SGHAT and FQNNGV. The CDR3 is made up of 16 amino acids. V was trimmed by 6 bases and J by 0 bases, leaving 17 bases between them. The CDR3: CASRDVAGYMNTEAFF. In nucleotides, the CDR3 is TGTGCCAGCAGAGATGTCGCGGGGTACATGAACACTGAAGCTTTCTTT.

As to this clonotype: Since no conserved phenylalanine or tryptophan closes the CDR3, a read error is the likely cause. Because the CDR3's place on the DNA is in doubt, the DNA is left out and the CDR3 is given as listed by TCRdb. This rearrangement joins TRBV5-4 to TRBJ1-2; the table assigns TRBD1, which was not confirmed against the DNA. Including both end residues, the CDR3 is 12 amino acids long. The V gene's germline CDR1 is SGHNT and CDR2 YYREEE (reference sequence). The CDR3 protein is CASSLGQGSLTY.

This rearrangement joins TRBV11-3 to TRBJ1-2; the D gene is possibly TRBD1 (6 bases). Germline V lookup: CDR1 SGHNT, CDR2 YENEEA. The V end lost 5 bases, the J end lost 12 bases, and 19 bases lay between the germline ends. This CDR3 spans 13 amino acids. Here the CDR3 reads CASSPRGSSGNTF. The CDR3, as DNA: TGTGCCAGCAGCCCCAGGGGATCCTCTGGAAACACCTTC. The entire variable domain, with the rest obtained from reference TRBV11-3 and TRBJ1-2, is as follows: EAGVVQSPRYKIIEKKQPVAFWCNPISGHNTLYWYLQNLGQGPELLIRYENEEAVDDSQLPKDRFSAERLKGVDSTLKIQPAELGDSAVYLCASSPRGSSGNTFGSGTRLTVV.

The chain links TRBV6-1 to TRBJ2-7; 8 bases align to TRBD1. The CDR3 extends over 14 amino acids. The germline CDR1 and CDR2 sequences are MNHNS and SASEGT. V trimming: 5 bases; J trimming: 2 bases; junction bases outside the gene matches: 5. The chain's CDR3 is CASSRGQGPYEQYF. The CDR3 DNA sequence: TGTGCCAGCAGTCGCGGACAGGGACCCTACGAGCAGTACTTC.

About this clonotype: This may arise from a read error, as a much more abundant clone is one base away. This chain links TRBV10-3 with TRBJ1-2, with 8 positions matching TRBD1. CDR1 is ENHRY and CDR2 is SYGVKD in the germline V gene. This CDR3 has 16 residues. DNA of the CDR3: TGTGTCATCAGTGATCAGGACAGGGCAAAGTACCATGGCTACACCTTC. Its protein product is CVISDQDRAKYHGYTF.

This clonotype has ten or more counts. The rearrangement joins TRBV28 to TRBJ2-7, with D maybe TRBD2 (5 bases). V lost 3 bases to trimming and J lost 0 bases, with 9 bases between them. Germline V lookup: CDR1 MDHEN, CDR2 SYDVKM. The CDR3 sequence is 14 residues long. The DNA for the CDR3 is TGTGCCAGCAGTTTTGTGGAGGTCTCCTACGAGCAGTACTTC. Protein sequence: CASSFVEVSYEQYF.

The sample holds many counts of this clonotype. The chain combines TRBV25-1 with TRBJ1-4, with D unclear. There are 13 residues in the CDR3. Trimming removed 3 bases at V and 9 bases at J, with 11 bases between. Germline lookup yields CDR1 MGHDK and CDR2 SYGVNS. CDR3: CASSEVGSKKLFF. The CDR3 nucleotides read TGTGCCAGCAGTGAGGTTGGTAGTAAAAAACTGTTTTTT.

This clonotype was found a few times. A read error is possible here, since a much larger clone lies one base away. V is TRBV20-1 and J is TRBJ2-7; TRBD1 agrees at 8 bases. This CDR3 comprises 14 residues. Germline V gives CDR1 DFQATT, CDR2 SNEGSKA (reference sequence). J gave up 6 bases and V 2 bases, and 9 bases lay outside the gene matches. The CDR3 loop reads CSARPGTGASEQYF. CDR3 nucleotide sequence: TGCAGTGCTAGACCCGGGACAGGCGCCTCCGAGCAGTACTTC.

As regards this clonotype: One end of the junction is discordant with germline, which a read error may explain. V is TRBV7-9 and J is TRBJ2-5; D possibly corresponds to TRBD2 (5 bases). The CDR3 runs to 14 residues. From germline, CDR1 is SEHNR and CDR2 FQNEAQ (reference sequence). DNA of the CDR3: TGCGCCAGCAGCGGTAGGCGAGCTCAAGAGACCCAGTACTTC. Protein: CASSGRRAQETQYF. Based on the CDR3 plus reference TRBV7-9 and TRBJ2-5, the full variable domain is DTGVSQNPRHKITKRGQNVTFRCDPISEHNRLYWYRQTLGQGPEFLTYFQNEAQLEKSRLLSDRFSAERPKGSFSTLEIQRTEQGDSAMYLCASSGRRAQETQYFGPGTRLLVL.